This record concerns one T cell receptor (beta chain) sequence. No antigen is known for it. The germline V gene encodes CDR1 SGHVS and CDR2 FQNEAQ. The V and J ends lost 2 bases and 5 bases respectively, with 18 bases between them. CDR3 size: 16 residues. This specimen comes from a study of cytomegalovirus exposure and HLA in healthy donors. Study background: Inside one of the first data releases sat some 93 million unique TCRs taken from HLA-typed donors. General study findings and limits: Most subjects had HLA-A and HLA-B alleles reportedly predicted accurately by TCR beta sequences.

PCR used 60 Vbeta primers and 13 Jbeta primers. Sequencing was performed with immunoSEQ multiplex PCR; in TCRdb, only in-frame clones are kept and a portion is missing. The sample has hundreds of thousands of clones; about 75% are singletons. The sequencing input was PBMCs. The TCR comes from a male donor in good health and CMV-seronegative. The chain uses TRBV7-8 and TRBJ2-5; perhaps TRBD1 as D (5 bases). The CDR3 sequence: CASSLREGRAGETQYF. CDR3 in DNA: TGTGCCAGCAGCTTAAGGGAAGGACGGGCAGGGGAGACCCAGTACTTC.